This record covers a single T cell receptor beta chain. It has no known antigen specificity. Base qualities are not at hand, and no much larger clone is one base apart. The sample is drawn from a study of lymphopenia after photon versus proton radiotherapy (dated by TCRdb to about 2019). The study in broad terms: In patients with gastrointestinal tumors who developed high-grade lymphopenia, the study compared the immunological effects of photon radiation therapy with those of proton radiation therapy. The cohort included approximately 22 patients with gastrointestinal tumors who developed lymphopenia after receiving either photon or proton therapy. The study aimed to characterize how the two radiation modalities differ in their impact on the immune system. Results and caveats for the whole study, not just this receptor: During treatment, patients who received proton therapy stayed relatively stable, whereas patients who received photon therapy lost naive T cells and TCR diversity and gained effector/memory populations. After the lymphocyte count nadir, oligoclonal expansion, especially of CD8+ Temra cells, was observed in photon-treated repertoires, and the drop in diversity was driven by this expansion. The authors looked at the survival association only in patients who died, and they framed better survival with proton therapy as a possibility rather than a demonstrated result. Across the cohort, an inverse correlation was found between a larger post-nadir drop in TCR diversity and overall survival time among patients who died.

V is trimmed back by 2 bases and J by 5 bases, and the junction contains 12 bases that no gene match accounts for. From the cysteine through the phenylalanine, the CDR3 covers 17 amino acids. Of the read, only the CDR3 DNA is kept; its 51 bases are in frame from base 1. The germline V gene specifies MNHNS as CDR1 and SASEGT as CDR2. The method behind the library was the immunoSEQ multiplex PCR assay. Deep sequencing of rearranged TCR beta loci, alongside multiparametric flow cytometry, was used to profile T cell repertoires. Held by TCRdb, this immuneACCESS table contains in-frame sequences only and omits some clones. Under half of the omission traces to an unresolved V gene where checked; the cause of the rest is unknown. The table for this sample lists tens of thousands of clones; 70% to 85% of them were counted only once. Clones ranked in the top ten supply just over 2% of the sample.

The chain employs TRBV6-1 and TRBJ2-1, and 7 junctional nucleotides match TRBD1. The material sequenced was peripheral blood, taken from a patient treated with proton-based radiotherapy. This receptor was obtained from a man between 60 and 75 years old with pancreatic cancer. The CDR3 in this case is CASSEYPTGIIDNEQFF. Read as DNA, the sequence is TGTGCCAGCAGTGAATATCCGACAGGGATAATCGACAATGAGCAGTTCTTC.